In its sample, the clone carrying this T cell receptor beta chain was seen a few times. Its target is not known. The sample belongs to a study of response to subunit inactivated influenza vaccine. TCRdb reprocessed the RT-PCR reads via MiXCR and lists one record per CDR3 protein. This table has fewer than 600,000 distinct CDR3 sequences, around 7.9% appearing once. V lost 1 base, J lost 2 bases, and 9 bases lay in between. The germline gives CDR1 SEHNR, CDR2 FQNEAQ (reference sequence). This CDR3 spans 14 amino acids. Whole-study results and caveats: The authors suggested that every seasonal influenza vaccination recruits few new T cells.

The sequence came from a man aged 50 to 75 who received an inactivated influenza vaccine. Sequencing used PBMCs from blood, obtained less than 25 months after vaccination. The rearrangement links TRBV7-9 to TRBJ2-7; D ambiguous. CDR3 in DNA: TGTGCCAGCAGCTTAGAATTAGGAACCTACGAGCAGTACTTC. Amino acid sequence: CASSLELGTYEQYF.